This T cell receptor beta chain derives from a study of cytomegalovirus exposure and HLA in healthy donors. Findings and limits, study-wide: A later examination showed that TCR association rates differed by HLA locus, with DRB1 most and HLA-C fewest. HLA alleles were associated with 18,000 or so TCR beta sequences in a later analysis at 0.05 false discovery rate. Common viral pathogens were later found to be apparently linked to several of the most significant clusters.

The PCR employed 60 Vbeta primers together with 13 Jbeta primers. Authors' data handling: Some 12 million shared chains were among the 65 million to 85 million unique TCR beta chains that a later analysis counted. Profiled with immunoSEQ multiplex PCR; TCRdb holds only in-frame clones, not every one. That table supplies the V and J calls and clone size; D and trimming were determined from the DNA. The data show under 120,000 clones, roughly three quarters seen once. On this clone itself: Its antigen is unknown.

Germline V gene lookup returns CDR1 LNHDA and CDR2 SQIVND (reference sequence). Trimming took 4 bases from V and 3 from J; bases not matched to a gene: 8. This CDR3 comprises 16 residues. The receptor's source is a middle-aged man in good health and CMV-seropositive. The V call is TRBV19, the J call TRBJ2-7; 11 bases line up with TRBD2. Material: PBMCs. DNA for the CDR3: TGTGCCAGTAGTACACCCTTAGCGGGAGGGATCTACGAGCAGTACTTC. Amino acid sequence: CASSTPLAGGIYEQYF. Together with reference TRBV19 and TRBJ2-7, the CDR3 gives the full variable domain: DGGITQSPKYLFRKEGQNVTLSCEQNLNHDAMYWYRQDPGQGLRLIYYSQIVNDFQKGDIAEGYSVSREKKESFPLTVTSAQKNPTAFYLCASSTPLAGGIYEQYFGPGTRLTVT.